The next 18 T cell receptor beta chains were all read from a single sample in a study of immune evolution from preneoplasia to lung adenocarcinoma. The repertoire was sequenced with immunoSEQ multiplex PCR; TCRdb's copy has only in-frame clones and lacks some. The sample yields thousands of clones, 77% seen once. The sequencing input was FFPE lung adenocarcinoma in situ tissue. All receptors come from a person aged 55-80 years with lung adenocarcinoma.

The chain employs TRBV9 and TRBJ2-1; D perhaps matches TRBD2 (6 bases). Germline V lookup: CDR1 SGDLS, CDR2 YYNGEE. The CDR3 sequence is 16 residues long. Trimming cost V 3 bases and J 1 base, with 14 bases left between them. DNA of the CDR3: TGTGCCAGCAGCGAGAGCACTAGCTGGTCCTACAATGAGCAGTTCTTC. The encoded protein is CASSESTSWSYNEQFF.

This clone was seen only a few times. V usage is TRBV4-1 and J usage is TRBJ1-3, with D hard to call. V shed 0 bases and J shed 0 bases, with 18 bases lying between them. The CDR3 length is 19 residues. Germline CDR1 and CDR2: MGHRA and YSYEKL. CDR3 amino acids: CASSQDGVRTVGSGNTIYF. The DNA for the CDR3 is TGCGCCAGCAGCCAAGACGGAGTCCGGACGGTCGGCTCTGGAAACACCATATATTTT.

For the CDR3, the DNA is TGTGCCAGCAGTACTGGCGGGGGGATCTACGAGCAGTACTTC. It encodes CASSTGGGIYEQYF. V gene TRBV7-6 combines with J gene TRBJ2-7, with 8 bases aligning to TRBD2. The CDR3 totals 14 residues. Germline V CDR1 and CDR2: SGHVS, FNYEAQ. After removal of 6 bases from V and 3 bases from J, the junction contained 7 bases not matched to a gene.

This clone occurred a few times. V and J are TRBV4-1 and TRBJ2-1, with D tentatively TRBD1 (6 bases). The CDR3 runs 13 residues. The ends were cut back, 4 bases at V and 16 bases at J, with 20 bases in the middle. In germline, CDR1 is MGHRA, CDR2 YSYEKL. CDR3 coding DNA: TGCGCCAGCAGCCCCCCCATCGGGGACACTCACTTCTTC. Translating gives CASSPPIGDTHFF.

The chain has TRBV10-3 and TRBJ1-6, with 9 positions matching TRBD1. The V gene end was trimmed by 0 bases and the J gene end by 10 bases; junction bases not matched to a gene: 7. The V gene's germline CDR1 is ENHRY and CDR2 SYGVKD. This CDR3 is built from 16 residues. The CDR3 is CAISESPGQGGSPLHF. CDR3 coding DNA: TGTGCCATCAGTGAGTCACCGGGACAGGGCGGCTCACCCCTCCACTTT.

This chain joins TRBV27 and TRBJ2-2, with D tentatively TRBD2 (5 bases). This CDR3 has 14 residues. Germline V lookup: CDR1 MNHEY, CDR2 SMNVEV (reference sequence). Deletions cut 6 bases from V and 2 bases from J, with 10 bases between. The CDR3 nucleotides read TGTGCCAGCAGGGGAGAAACTAACACCGGGGAGCTGTTTTTT. This gives the protein CASRGETNTGELFF.

The sample holds one count of this clone. The chain employs TRBV7-2 and TRBJ2-5; tentative D call: TRBD2 (5 bases). V was trimmed by 3 bases and J by 6 bases, leaving 11 bases between them. The CDR3 contains 13 residues. CDR1 SGHTA and CDR2 FQGNSA come from the germline V gene. The DNA for the CDR3 is TGTGCCAGCAGCTTGAAAGGACTGAAGACCCAGTACTTC. Residues: CASSLKGLKTQYF.

The chain carries TRBV11-2 and TRBJ2-7, with 7 bases identical to TRBD2. J lost 6 bases, V lost 0 bases, and 8 bases had no gene match. Looked up from germline, CDR1 is SGHAT and CDR2 is FQNNGV. The CDR3 runs to 15 residues. CDR3: CASSLDQASGREQYF. DNA for the CDR3: TGTGCCAGCAGCTTAGATCAGGCTAGCGGACGCGAGCAGTACTTC.

The chain couples TRBV5-5 to TRBJ2-5; no clear D. This CDR3 has 14 amino acids. Germline CDR1 is SGHKS and CDR2 is YYEKEE (reference sequence). V lost 0 bases and J lost 5, with 11 bases in between. CDR3: CASSLVPSLETQYF. The CDR3 DNA is TGTGCCAGCAGCTTGGTTCCCAGCTTGGAGACCCAGTACTTC.

The chain carries TRBV5-4 and TRBJ2-7, with TRBD1 matching 10 bases. The CDR3 sequence is 15 residues long. V trimming: 4 bases; J trimming: 0 bases; junction bases outside the gene matches: 4. CDR1 is SGHNT, CDR2 YYREEE, per germline (reference sequence). The CDR3 nucleotides are TGTGCCAGCAGCCGGGACAGGGGAAGCTCCTACGAGCAGTACTTC. Translated, it gives CASSRDRGSSYEQYF. The full variable domain, its missing parts supplied by reference TRBV5-4 and TRBJ2-7, is ETGVTQSPTHLIKTRGQQVTLRCSSQSGHNTVSWYQQALGQGPQFIFQYYREEENGRGNFPPRFSGLQFPNYSSELNVNALELDDSALYLCASSRDRGSSYEQYFGPGTRLTVT.

The chain has TRBV2 and TRBJ1-1; 9 bases match TRBD1. CDR3 length equals 16 residues. The germline V gene encodes CDR1 SNHLY and CDR2 FYNNEI. V gave up 6 bases and J gave up 0 bases; unmatched junction bases: 8. The CDR3 reads CASRMDRGYVNTEAFF. The CDR3 bases are TGTGCCAGCAGAATGGACAGGGGCTATGTGAACACTGAAGCTTTCTTT.

The chain joins TRBV28 to TRBJ1-2; 7 nucleotides align to TRBD1. Looked up from germline, CDR1 is MDHEN and CDR2 is SYDVKM. Losses at the gene ends were 6 bases for V and 13 bases for J; bases not matched to a gene: 11. This CDR3 region has 12 residues. The DNA for the CDR3 is TGTGCCAGCAGATCCGGGACAGTCAATAGCACCTTC. It yields the protein CASRSGTVNSTF.

The rearrangement links TRBV7-2 to TRBJ2-7, with 9 bases aligning to TRBD1. CDR1 is SGHTA, CDR2 FQGNSA, per germline. This CDR3 comprises 14 residues. J gave up 4 bases and V 5 bases, and 6 bases lay outside the gene matches. The CDR3 loop reads CASSQGQGRYEQYF. The CDR3, as DNA: TGTGCCAGCAGCCAGGGACAGGGACGGTACGAGCAGTACTTC.

The chain links TRBV30 to TRBJ1-2; D gene unclear. V was clipped by 3 bases and J by 2 bases, with 4 bases between them. This CDR3 spans 11 amino acids. Germline CDR1 is GTSNPN and CDR2 is SVGIG (reference sequence). DNA of the CDR3: TGTGCCTGGAGAGAGAACTATGGCTACACCTTC. This gives the protein CAWRENYGYTF.

The V and J genes are TRBV29-1 and TRBJ1-1, with D unclear. The CDR3 extends over 13 amino acids. Germline CDR1 SQVTM, CDR2 ANQGSEA. Trimming took off 0 bases at V and 8 bases at J, with 13 bases between the two ends. The CDR3 coding sequence is TGCAGCGTTGAAGATCGGGTTCTCGCCGAAGCTTTCTTT. Translation gives CSVEDRVLAEAFF. The full variable domain, its missing parts supplied by reference TRBV29-1 and TRBJ1-1, is SAVISQKPSRDICQRGTSLTIQCQVDSQVTMMFWYRQQPGQSLTLIATANQGSEATYESGFVIDKFPISRPNLTFSTLTVSNMSPEDSSIYLCSVEDRVLAEAFFGQGTRLTVV.

The chain recombines TRBV11-2 with TRBJ2-5; the match to TRBD2 covers 8 bases. The germline V gene encodes CDR1 SGHAT and CDR2 FQNNGV. The CDR3 length is 15 residues. The J segment lost 5 bases and the V segment lost 3 bases, leaving 8 bases of the junction unmatched. Here the CDR3 reads CASSFASGGTETQYF. The CDR3 bases are TGTGCCAGCAGCTTCGCCAGCGGGGGAACTGAGACCCAGTACTTC. Filled out from reference TRBV11-2 and TRBJ2-5, the complete variable domain reads EAGVAQSPRYKIIEKRQSVAFWCNPISGHATLYWYQQILGQGPKLLIQFQNNGVVDDSQLPKDRFSAERLKGVDSTLKIQPAKLEDSAVYLCASSFASGGTETQYFGPGTRLLVL.

The genes are TRBV4-1 and TRBJ1-1; no clear D gene. The CDR3 spans 13 residues. Per germline, CDR1 MGHRA and CDR2 YSYEKL. Trimming took 4 bases from V and 2 from J, leaving 8 bases between them. CDR3 sequence reads: CASSPPRNTEAFF. The DNA of the CDR3 is TGCGCCAGCAGCCCCCCACGAAACACTGAAGCTTTCTTT.

This clone was seen a few times. V and J are TRBV11-3 and TRBJ2-2; D could derive from TRBD1 or TRBD2 (5 bases each). The V gene lost 3 bases and the J gene lost 7 bases, with 9 bases spanning the gap. Germline-derived CDR1 and CDR2 are SGHNT and YENEEA. The CDR3 contains 13 residues. CDR3 nucleotides: TGTGCCAGCAGCTTTGGGACCTACGGGGAGCTGTTTTTT. Its protein is CASSFGTYGELFF.